A selection of T cell receptor beta chains follows, all from one sample in a study of cytomegalovirus exposure and HLA in healthy donors. Profiling relied on immunoSEQ multiplex PCR, and the TCRdb table lists in-frame clones only, not all of them. The sample shows 150,000 or so clones, roughly 79% of them seen only once. The material sequenced was PBMCs. Source of these receptors: a woman in her thirties or forties in good health and CMV-seropositive. Both conserved end residues are part of each CDR3. A D gene is named only where the DNA matches it firmly. The size entry is marked missing in some rows and otherwise reads once, few, many or a size class.

V gene: TRBV6-1; D gene: TRBD1; clone size: NA; J gene: TRBJ1-5; CDR3 DNA: TGTGCCAGCAGGGACAGGAGTCATCAGCCCCAGCATTTT; CDR3 protein: CASRDRSHQPQHF
V gene: TRBV7-6; D gene: TRBD2; clone size: NA; J gene: TRBJ2-1; CDR3 DNA: TGTGCCAGCAGCTTAGGGTTACTAGCGGGGAGAAATGAGCAGTTCTTC; CDR3 protein: CASSLGLLAGRNEQFF
V gene: TRBV9; D gene: TRBD2; clone size: NA; J gene: TRBJ2-1; CDR3 DNA: TGTGCCAGCAGTCATACATACGGGGGGGCCAATGAGCAGTTCTTC; CDR3 protein: CASSHTYGGANEQFF
V gene: TRBV5-4; D gene: TRBD2; clone size: NA; J gene: TRBJ2-2; CDR3 DNA: TGTGCCAGCAGCTTGGAAGCGGGGGGGATAACCGGGGAGCTGTTTTTT; CDR3 protein: CASSLEAGGITGELFF
V gene: TRBV19; D gene: NA; clone size: NA; J gene: TRBJ1-1; CDR3 DNA: TGTGCCAGTATGGCAGGAGGCTCGCATCTCAACACTGAAGCTTTCTTT; CDR3 protein: CASMAGGSHLNTEAFF
V gene: TRBV9; D gene: TRBD2; clone size: once; J gene: TRBJ2-1; CDR3 DNA: TGTGCCAGCAGCGTAGGCGGCGCGGGGGGGGCACGGGACAATGAGCAGTTCTTC; CDR3 protein: CASSVGGAGGARDNEQFF
V gene: TRBV10-3; D gene: NA; clone size: once; J gene: TRBJ1-3; CDR3 DNA: TGTGCCATCAGTGGGGCAGCCGCGGGCGACACCATATATTTT; CDR3 protein: CAISGAAAGDTIYF
V gene: TRBV2; D gene: TRBD2; clone size: NA; J gene: TRBJ2-5; CDR3 DNA: TGTGCCAGCAGTGGACTAGCGGGGGAGGGGACCCAGTACTTC; CDR3 protein: CASSGLAGEGTQYF
V gene: TRBV6-1; D gene: TRBD1; clone size: NA; J gene: TRBJ2-5; CDR3 DNA: TGTGCCAGCAGGCGACAGGGGATAGAGACCCAGTACTTC; CDR3 protein: CASRRQGIETQYF
V gene: TRBV19; D gene: NA; clone size: NA; J gene: TRBJ1-3; CDR3 DNA: TGTGCCAGTAGCCTCACCCCACAGTTCGCTGGAAACACCATATATTTT; CDR3 protein: CASSLTPQFAGNTIYF
V gene: TRBV2; D gene: NA; clone size: NA; J gene: TRBJ2-7; CDR3 DNA: TGTGCCAGCACTATGTGGCTAGAGGGCGAGCAGTACTTC; CDR3 protein: CASTMWLEGEQYF
V gene: TRBV6-1; D gene: TRBD1; clone size: NA; J gene: TRBJ1-1; CDR3 DNA: TGTGCCAGCAGTTTTACAGGGGAAAGGGCTTTCTTT; CDR3 protein: CASSFTGERAFF
V gene: TRBV19; D gene: TRBD2; clone size: NA; J gene: TRBJ2-5; CDR3 DNA: TGTGCCAGTAGTATTGGGCTAGCGGGGCCACAAGAGACCCAGTACTTC; CDR3 protein: CASSIGLAGPQETQYF
V gene: TRBV7-2; D gene: TRBD1; clone size: NA; J gene: TRBJ2-4; CDR3 DNA: TGTGCCAGCAGCACGAGGACAGGTGTAGGAAACATTCAGTACTTC; CDR3 protein: CASSTRTGVGNIQYF
V gene: TRBV2; D gene: NA; clone size: NA; J gene: TRBJ1-1; CDR3 DNA: TGTGCCAGCACTCAGGCAGGGAACACTGAAGCTTTCTTT; CDR3 protein: CASTQAGNTEAFF
V gene: TRBV25-1; D gene: NA; clone size: once; J gene: TRBJ2-1; CDR3 DNA: TGTGCCAGCAGTCAACTTGAGTATAGGGGCTACAATGAGCAGTTCTTC; CDR3 protein: CASSQLEYRGYNEQFF
V gene: TRBV29-1; D gene: NA; clone size: few; J gene: TRBJ2-3; CDR3 DNA: TGCAGCGTTGAAGTGGTCGGGGGGCGCACAGATACGCAGTATTTT; CDR3 protein: CSVEVVGGRTDTQYF
V gene: TRBV15; D gene: TRBD2; clone size: NA; J gene: TRBJ2-4; CDR3 DNA: TGTGCCACCGGGGGCGGGGGGGCCAAAAACATTCAGTACTTC; CDR3 protein: CATGGGGAKNIQYF
V gene: TRBV5-1; D gene: TRBD2; clone size: few; J gene: TRBJ2-1; CDR3 DNA: TGCGCCAGCAGCTCCTCGACTAGCGGGGGAGGGTACAATGAGCAGTTCTTC; CDR3 protein: CASSSSTSGGGYNEQFF
V gene: TRBV10-3; D gene: NA; clone size: NA; J gene: TRBJ1-1; CDR3 DNA: TGTGCCATCAGTGAGTTCAAGAACACTGAAGCTTTCTTT; CDR3 protein: CAISEFKNTEAFF
V gene: TRBV4-2; D gene: TRBD2; clone size: NA; J gene: TRBJ2-5; CDR3 DNA: TGTGCCAGCAGCCAAGTTCCAGCGGGGGAGTACCAAGAGACCCAGTACTTC; CDR3 protein: CASSQVPAGEYQETQYF
V gene: TRBV7-9; D gene: TRBD1; clone size: NA; J gene: TRBJ2-7; CDR3 DNA: TGTGCCAGCACCCCAGGGGGAAACGAGCAGTACTTC; CDR3 protein: CASTPGGNEQYF
V gene: TRBV2; D gene: NA; clone size: once; J gene: TRBJ1-2; CDR3 DNA: TGTGCCAGCAGAATACAGGGCGCGGATGGCTACACCTTC; CDR3 protein: CASRIQGADGYTF
V gene: TRBV7-3; D gene: TRBD2; clone size: NA; J gene: TRBJ2-3; CDR3 DNA: TGTGCCAGCAGCCCCGGGACTAGCAGCACGCAGTATTTT; CDR3 protein: CASSPGTSSTQYF
V gene: TRBV21-1; D gene: NA; clone size: NA; J gene: TRBJ2-5; CDR3 DNA: TGTGCCAGCAGCAAAGGGGAAGGGGCATCTCAAGAGACCCAGTACTTC; CDR3 protein: CASSKGEGASQETQYF
V gene: TRBV30; D gene: NA; clone size: NA; J gene: TRBJ1-4; CDR3 DNA: TGTGCCTGGAACGTTGCAGGGATTAATGAAAAACTGTTTTTT; CDR3 protein: CAWNVAGINEKLFF
V gene: TRBV6-1; D gene: TRBD2; clone size: few; J gene: TRBJ2-1; CDR3 DNA: TGTGCCAGCAGCTGGGGGGGGTCGTCCTACAATGAGCAGTTCTTC; CDR3 protein: CASSWGGSSYNEQFF
V gene: TRBV18; D gene: NA; clone size: NA; J gene: TRBJ1-2; CDR3 DNA: TGTGCCAGCTCACCAAGGGAGAAGGGGGACCATGGCTACACCTTC; CDR3 protein: CASSPREKGDHGYTF
V gene: TRBV6-5; D gene: NA; clone size: NA; J gene: TRBJ1-1; CDR3 DNA: TGTGCCAGCAGTTACTCGACGGGGTTGGGCACTGAAGCTTTCTTT; CDR3 protein: CASSYSTGLGTEAFF
V gene: TRBV7-2; D gene: TRBD1; clone size: few; J gene: TRBJ1-5; CDR3 DNA: TGTGCCAGCAGCCCACAGGGGGGCAATCAGCCCCAGCATTTT; CDR3 protein: CASSPQGGNQPQHF
V gene: TRBV11-2; D gene: NA; clone size: NA; J gene: TRBJ2-3; CDR3 DNA: TGTGCCAGCAGTCGTAGCGGCGGGGAAACAGATACGCAGTATTTT; CDR3 protein: CASSRSGGETDTQYF
V gene: TRBV6-5; D gene: TRBD1; clone size: NA; J gene: TRBJ1-6; CDR3 DNA: TGTGCCAGCAGTCAGGGGGTTTCACCCCTCCACTTT; CDR3 protein: CASSQGVSPLHF
V gene: TRBV12-5; D gene: NA; clone size: NA; J gene: TRBJ2-4; CDR3 DNA: TGTGCTAGTGGTTTGGTACCGGGAATTCAGGGGCGACAACTAGCCAAAAACATTCAGTACTTC; CDR3 protein: CASGLVPGIQGRQLAKNIQYF
V gene: TRBV9; D gene: TRBD1; clone size: NA; J gene: TRBJ1-1; CDR3 DNA: TGTGCCAGCAGCGTTGGGGCAGGGGGCGTCACTGAAGCTTTCTTT; CDR3 protein: CASSVGAGGVTEAFF
V gene: TRBV6-1; D gene: TRBD1; clone size: NA; J gene: TRBJ2-7; CDR3 DNA: TGTGCCAGCAGTCCCGGGACAGACATCTACGAGCAGTACTTC; CDR3 protein: CASSPGTDIYEQYF
V gene: TRBV29-1; D gene: TRBD2; clone size: NA; J gene: TRBJ2-1; CDR3 DNA: TGCAGCGTTTCCGGACTAGCGGGGGGATTTGATTATGAGCAGTTCTTC; CDR3 protein: CSVSGLAGGFDYEQFF
V gene: TRBV5-1; D gene: TRBD1; clone size: NA; J gene: TRBJ2-1; CDR3 DNA: TGCGCCAGCAGCTTGGGGACAGGATACAATGAGCAGTTCTTC; CDR3 protein: CASSLGTGYNEQFF
V gene: TRBV7-7; D gene: TRBD2; clone size: NA; J gene: TRBJ2-3; CDR3 DNA: TGTGCCAGCAGCTTGGGCGCCAGCGGGGGGGCAGATACGCAGTATTTT; CDR3 protein: CASSLGASGGADTQYF
V gene: TRBV6-5; D gene: TRBD1; clone size: NA; J gene: TRBJ1-1; CDR3 DNA: TGTGCCAGCAACCCCCTCCAGGGGGCCACTGAAGCTTTCTTT; CDR3 protein: CASNPLQGATEAFF
V gene: TRBV4-1; D gene: TRBD1; clone size: few; J gene: TRBJ1-5; CDR3 DNA: TGCGCCAGCAGGAGGACAGGGGGCCCGAGCAATCAGCCCCAGCATTTT; CDR3 protein: CASRRTGGPSNQPQHF